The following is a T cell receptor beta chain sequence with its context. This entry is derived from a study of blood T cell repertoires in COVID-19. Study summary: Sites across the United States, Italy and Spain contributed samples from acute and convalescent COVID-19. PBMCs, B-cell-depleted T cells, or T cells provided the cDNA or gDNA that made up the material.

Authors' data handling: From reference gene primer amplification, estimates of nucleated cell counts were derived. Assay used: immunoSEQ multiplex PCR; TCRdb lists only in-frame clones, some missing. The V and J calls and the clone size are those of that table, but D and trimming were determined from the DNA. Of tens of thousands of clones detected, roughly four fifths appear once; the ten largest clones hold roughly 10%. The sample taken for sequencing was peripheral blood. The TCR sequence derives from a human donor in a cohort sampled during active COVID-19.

CDR3 sequence: CASSPTGRSSPLHF. For the CDR3, the DNA is TGTGCCAGCAGTCCGACAGGGAGGAGTTCACCCCTCCACTTT. V is TRBV2 and J is TRBJ1-6, with 7 bases aligning to TRBD1. The CDR3 spans 14 residues. In germline, CDR1 is SNHLY, CDR2 FYNNEI. V lost 5 bases to trimming and J lost 9 bases; unmatched junction nucleotides: 7.